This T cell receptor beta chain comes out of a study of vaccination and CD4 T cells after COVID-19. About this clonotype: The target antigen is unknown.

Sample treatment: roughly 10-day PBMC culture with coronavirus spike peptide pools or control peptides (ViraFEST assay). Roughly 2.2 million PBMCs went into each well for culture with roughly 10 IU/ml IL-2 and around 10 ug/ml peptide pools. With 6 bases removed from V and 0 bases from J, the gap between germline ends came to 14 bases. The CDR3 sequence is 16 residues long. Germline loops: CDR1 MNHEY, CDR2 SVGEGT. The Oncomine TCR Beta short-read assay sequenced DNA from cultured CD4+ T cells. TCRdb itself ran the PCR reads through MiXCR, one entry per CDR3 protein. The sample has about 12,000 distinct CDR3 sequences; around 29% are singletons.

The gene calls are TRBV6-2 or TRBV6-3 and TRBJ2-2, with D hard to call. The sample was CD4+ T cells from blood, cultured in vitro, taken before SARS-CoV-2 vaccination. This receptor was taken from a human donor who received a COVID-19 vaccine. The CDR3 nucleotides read TGTGCCAGCAGATCGCCGGTTGCTGCGAACACCGGGGAGCTGTTTTTT. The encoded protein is CASRSPVAANTGELFF.